The T cell receptor beta chain described here comes from a study of blood T cells in healthy people across ages (dated by TCRdb to between 2014 and 2017). Study-level background: Template switching captured roughly one uniquely barcoded TCR beta cDNA molecule per two T cells in model experiments. The donors were divided into four age groups: young (average around 15 years), middle-aged (approximately 39), aged (approximately 62) and long-lived (around 87). The study measured age-related changes in TCR beta repertoire diversity using deep sequencing normalized with unique cDNA molecular identifiers. The study analyzed two additional independent replicas of 1 million unique cDNA reads from the same blood draw for two donors, one aged 18 to 30 and one aged 80 or older. Points the paper makes about the study in general: Donor CMV infection status was unknown, potentially confounding age-related changes in expanded clonotypes. The long-lived group showed more naive CD4+ T cells, fewer expanded clones and increased TCR diversity than the aged group, suggesting age selection. There was a strong correlation between observed TCR beta diversity and the percentage of naive T cells measured by flow cytometry. As age increased, observed TCR beta diversity per million T cells dropped in a roughly linear way, and a significant reduction was already evident by age 40. Estimates of total diversity from one million sequenced T cells were regarded as lower bounds and underestimates. Bulk unsorted PBMC profiling prevented conclusive comparison of naive and antigen-experienced compartments.

Comments on this clonotype: Its antigen remains unidentified. Per-base quality was not reported, and no clone a single base away is much larger than it.

Systemically healthy Caucasian individuals from Russia, 35 to 40 in total and aged about 6 to 100 years, were included as donors. Each donor gave ten milliliters of peripheral blood, drawn into EDTA-treated Vacutainer tubes. Ficoll-Paque density-gradient centrifugation was used to isolate PBMCs, with at least 6.5 million per sample. Total RNA was extracted from PBMCs with Trizol reagent, with at least 5.5 micrograms obtained per sample. Naive CD45RAhigh/CD27high T cell percentages were measured by flow cytometry on a PBMC aliquot from every donor. Library preparation was by 5' RACE. Sequencing was carried out with an Illumina HiSeq 2500. A second roughly 6 to 11 cycle PCR used a sample-barcoded 5' primer and a J-beta primer mix. A unique molecular identifier was introduced onto each TCR beta cDNA molecule by a template-switch 5' adaptor carrying 12 random nucleotides. At least 2.5 million CDR3-containing paired-end reads were obtained from each sample. First-strand cDNA was synthesized from all RNA with the Mint cDNA synthesis kit, primed by a TRBC-specific oligonucleotide. After uracil-DNA glycosylase treatment, a first 18-cycle PCR used universal primers M1SS and BC2_uni_R on all cDNA. For the original study's pipeline: Normalization of each sample was performed by random selection of 1 million high-quality reads, each carrying a distinct molecular identifier. Reads sharing molecular identifiers were discarded rather than binned into consensus sequences. MiTCR, with a Q25 quality threshold and the strictest error-elimination algorithm, was used for CDR3 identification, clonotype clustering and error correction. A nonparametric unseen species model using Euler transformation provided a lower-bound estimate of total TCR beta diversity. The public sequencing data were trimmed at Q25 with fastp and processed into clonotypes with MiXCR by TCRdb, which kept only in-frame beta chains. Rows with one shared CDR3 protein collapse into an entry with the most common genes and DNA. The V and J calls were determined by TCRdb, not by the authors. Within this sample are more than 500,000 distinct CDR3 sequences, with about 27% of them counted one time only. The biggest ten clones account for approximately 3.5% of the sample.

V has 8 bases trimmed and J has 4 bases trimmed; junction bases matching no gene number 6. Sequences SNHLY (CDR1) and FYNNEI (CDR2) are obtained from the germline V gene. The CDR3 holds 14 amino acids from the cysteine to the phenylalanine. CDR3 DNA is the only sequence kept; it has 42 bases, read in frame from the first base. Separately, the same data were catalogued under a study of T cells of mothers and their children. From that second study: Nine systemically healthy Caucasian individuals served as donors, namely three mothers together with their six children. cDNA synthesis used all of the extracted RNA, with about 1.5 ug of RNA in each 15 ul reaction. In the second PCR, the M1S primer added sample barcodes and 2-4 random nucleotides. Over 8 million TCR beta CDR3 reads were obtained for each mother, and 2.5 million to 3 million reads were obtained for each child. In both related and unrelated pairs, thymic selection shapes the output of TCR recombination in a similar way, with inherited differences having only a minor effect. Related mother-child pairs always showed normalized repertoire overlap that was slightly higher than in unrelated mother-child pairs, though the difference was never significant. No persistent microchimeric T cell clones were detected, at a sensitivity of roughly 96 clones per million clonotypes. In the study, deep NGS was used to compare the TCR beta repertoires of mothers and children, and features distinguishing related mother-child pairs from unrelated individuals were sought. The mean age was around 40 +/- 4 years for the mothers and about 10 +/- 4 years for the children. After adapter ligation with NEBNext reagents, the libraries were sequenced on Illumina HiSeq 2000 with 100+100 nt paired-end reads. To avoid cross-contamination, the mother libraries and the child libraries were prepared a month apart and sequenced in separate runs. For each donor, somewhere between roughly 500,000 and 2,100,000 distinct TCR beta clonotypes were identified. Naive TCR beta clonotypes were estimated from low-frequency clonotypes matched to each donor's FACS-determined naive share, without sorting.

Sequencing was performed on blood. Recombination connected TRBV2 to TRBJ2-5; 11 junctional bases match TRBD1. The receptor comes from a boy between 2 and 15 years old in good health. The bases read TGTGCCAGCGCGGGACAGGGGGTCGGAGAGACCCAGTACTTC. It translates as CASAGQGVGETQYF. Outside the CDR3, residues come from the reference TRBV2 and TRBJ2-5 proteins, so the full variable domain is: EPEVTQTPSHQVTQMGQEVILRCVPISNHLYFYWYRQILGQKVEFLVSFYNNEISEKSEIFDDQFSVERPDGSNFTLKIRSTKLEDSAMYFCASAGQGVGETQYFGPGTRLLVL.